The 26 T cell receptor beta chains listed next were all sequenced from one sample in a study of cytomegalovirus exposure and HLA in healthy donors (dated by TCRdb to between 2016 and 2019). The library came from the immunoSEQ multiplex PCR assay. A mixture of 60 forward primers for TCR Vbeta segments and 13 reverse primers for TCR Jbeta segments was used in the multiplex PCR. Sourced from immuneACCESS, this table was stored by TCRdb with only in-frame sequences that have V and J called. A share of the clones is absent; for the studies checked, an unresolved V gene accounts for under half, and the remainder has no known explanation. This sample gives fewer than 85,000 clones in total; approximately 77% of them show up just once. Jointly, the top ten make up around 10% of the sample. Sequencing was done on a sample of PBMCs. The receptors originated from a woman between 35 and 50 years old in good health and CMV-seropositive.

V usage is TRBV6-6 and J usage is TRBJ2-5; TRBD1 aligns across 11 bases. V dropped 4 bases and J dropped 2; count of bases not matched to a gene: 3. Per the germline V gene, CDR1 is MNHNY and CDR2 is SVGAGI (reference sequence). The CDR3 runs to 15 residues. CDR3 in amino acids: CASSSRDRGQETQYF. The CDR3 DNA reads TGTGCCAGCAGTTCCCGGGACAGGGGGCAAGAGACCCAGTACTTC.

Comment on this clone: The junction departs from the called germline gene at one end, perhaps through a read error. The chain employs TRBV6-5 and TRBJ1-2; D not certain. The germline V gene has CDR1 MNHEY and CDR2 SVGAGI. This CDR3 contains 15 residues. The CDR3 is CASSYSVEGKGGYPF. In DNA, the CDR3 is TGTGCCAGCAGTTACTCGGTTGAGGGAAAGGGTGGCTACCCCTTC.

Here the CDR3 DNA reads TGTGCCTGCTACCGGGGAGGTGGCTACACCTTC. Protein: CACYRGGGYTF. The chain couples TRBV30 to TRBJ1-2; D gene unclear. Trimming pared 6 bases from V and 7 bases from J, leaving 12 bases between. This CDR3 spans 11 amino acids. Looked up from germline, CDR1 is GTSNPN and CDR2 is SVGIG (reference sequence).

The count of this clone is one. The chain carries TRBV7-2 and TRBJ1-6, with D perhaps TRBD1 (5 bases). The CDR3 length is 15 residues. V dropped 0 bases and J dropped 9 bases, with 12 bases sitting between them. The V gene's germline CDR1 is SGHTA and CDR2 FQGNSA. The CDR3 sequence is CASSLAGHLGSPLHF. CDR3 sequence (DNA): TGTGCCAGCAGCTTAGCAGGACATTTAGGTTCACCCCTCCACTTT.

The CDR3 here is CASSPQTGYTGELFF. The CDR3, as DNA: TGTGCCAGCAGCCCGCAGACAGGGTACACCGGGGAGCTGTTTTTT. The gene calls are TRBV7-6 and TRBJ2-2, with 7 bases that match TRBD1. The CDR3 loop spans 15 amino acids. With 5 bases clipped from V and 3 bases from J, the junction kept 6 bases outside the gene matches. Germline V gene lookup returns CDR1 SGHVS and CDR2 FNYEAQ.

The V gene is TRBV7-2, the J gene TRBJ2-5; 14 bases map to TRBD2. There are 18 residues in the CDR3. The V gene's germline CDR1 is SGHTA and CDR2 FQGNSA. Trimming removed 7 bases from V and 5 bases from J; junction bases left unmatched: 15. As DNA, the CDR3 is TGTGCCAGCACACTGACTTGGGGACGGACTAGCGGGGGGGAGACCCAGTACTTC. This translates into CASTLTWGRTSGGETQYF.

The chain is built from TRBV21-1 and TRBJ1-1; the D call in the table, TRBD1, was not verified against the DNA. TRBV21-1 is tagged as a pseudogene. There are 15 residues in the CDR3. This CDR3 reads CASSKVRGQGTEAFF. The CDR3 DNA sequence: TGTGCCAGCAGCAAAGTGAGAGGACAGGGAACTGAAGCTTTCTTT.

The table lists this clone with a count of one. The chain joins TRBV7-8 to TRBJ2-7; D not resolved. Deletions cut 5 bases from V and 2 bases from J, with 16 bases between. Germline lookup yields CDR1 SGHVS and CDR2 FQNEAQ. CDR3 length: 15 amino acids. Written as DNA, the CDR3 is TGTGCCAGCAGCCCACAACGGCAGCGAACCTACGAGCAGTACTTC. This codes for CASSPQRQRTYEQYF.

The rearrangement uses TRBV20-1 and TRBJ1-1, with TRBD1 identical over 9 bases. The trim removed 3 bases at V and 7 bases at J, leaving 0 bases unmatched. This CDR3 region has 11 residues. Germline V gene lookup returns CDR1 DFQATT and CDR2 SNEGSKA (reference sequence). CDR3 nucleotide sequence: TGCAGTGCTAGGGACAGGGGTGAAGCTTTCTTT. This encodes CSARDRGEAFF.

CDR3 protein: CASSPTFGTGSVMNTEAFF. CDR3 DNA sequence: TGTGCCAGCAGCCCAACGTTCGGGACAGGGTCAGTCATGAACACTGAAGCTTTCTTT. The chain links TRBV14 to TRBJ1-1, with TRBD1 matching over 9 bases. Germline V gene sequence: CDR1 SGHDN, CDR2 FVKESK. This CDR3 region has 19 residues. Germline trimming cut 4 bases from V and 0 bases from J; bases unmatched to any gene: 15.

This chain uses TRBV18 with TRBJ2-3; D is undetermined. V lost 4 bases to trimming and J lost 5 bases, with 10 bases between them. There are 13 residues in the CDR3. Germline loops: CDR1 KGHSH, CDR2 LQKENI. The chain's CDR3 is CASSLIGGDTQYF. The CDR3 DNA reads TGTGCCAGCTCACTAATCGGTGGAGATACGCAGTATTTT.

The chain couples TRBV30 to TRBJ2-5, with TRBD2 identical over 7 bases. From germline, CDR1 is GTSNPN and CDR2 SVGIG (reference sequence). V was pared by 1 base and J by 4 bases, with 6 bases of the junction left unmatched. The CDR3 runs to 14 residues. In DNA, the CDR3 is TGTGCCTGGAGTGACGACTGGGGGGGAGAGACCCAGTACTTC. Translating gives CAWSDDWGGETQYF.

This clone was counted a few times. The V call is TRBV7-9, the J call TRBJ1-4; weak D call: TRBD1 (5 bases). Trimming left V 5 bases short and J 4 bases short, with 14 bases between. The CDR3 has 15 amino acids. The V gene's germline CDR1 is SEHNR and CDR2 FQNEAQ (reference sequence). The CDR3 sequence is CASSPGAGGNEKLFF. The CDR3, as DNA: TGTGCCAGCAGCCCCGGGGCGGGGGGTAATGAAAAACTGTTTTTT.

The rearrangement links TRBV4-2 to TRBJ1-4, with TRBD1 matching over 8 bases. There are 14 residues in the CDR3. The ends lost 10 bases at V and 8 bases at J; junction bases unmatched: 12. Germline V lookup: CDR1 LGHNA, CDR2 YNFKEQ. CDR3: CATRLGQGLEKLFF. As DNA, the CDR3 is TGTGCCACCCGCCTCGGACAGGGCCTAGAAAAACTGTTTTTT.

This clone turned up a few times. J is TRBJ2-7 and V is TRBV25-1, with TRBD2 matching 7 bases. The CDR3 has 14 residues. CDR1 MGHDK and CDR2 SYGVNS come from the germline V gene. The ends lost 2 bases at V and 4 bases at J; junction bases unmatched: 5. The CDR3 DNA reads as TGTGCCAGCAGTGAACCCTGGGGGGGGTACGAGCAGTACTTC. This sequence encodes CASSEPWGGYEQYF.

The chain couples TRBV30 to TRBJ1-1; no clear D. This CDR3 comprises 14 residues. With 1 base removed from V and 1 base from J, the gap between germline ends came to 10 bases. Germline V gives CDR1 GTSNPN, CDR2 SVGIG (reference sequence). Here the CDR3 DNA reads TGTGCCTGGAGTGGCCAGACTTCGAACACTGAAGCTTTCTTT. This gives the protein CAWSGQTSNTEAFF.

The rearrangement joins TRBV7-9 to TRBJ1-5; no firm D call. The V gene lost 1 base and the J gene lost 7 bases, with 5 bases spanning the gap. This CDR3 has 12 amino acids. Germline V gives CDR1 SEHNR, CDR2 FQNEAQ (reference sequence). CDR3 sequence (DNA): TGTGCCAGCAGCTTAGATCGGCAGCCCCAGCATTTT. Protein sequence: CASSLDRQPQHF.

This clone was observed a handful of times. The chain is built from TRBV10-3 and TRBJ2-7; 7 nucleotides match TRBD1. V lost 8 bases, J lost 3 bases, and 7 bases stayed unmatched. Per germline, CDR1 ENHRY and CDR2 SYGVKD. The CDR3 contains 13 residues. CDR3: CAIGPGTDYEQYF. The CDR3 nucleotides read TGTGCCATCGGCCCCGGGACAGACTACGAGCAGTACTTC.

This clone was observed a single time. The chain employs TRBV30 and TRBJ1-4; possibly TRBD1 for D (6 bases). Germline CDR1 GTSNPN, CDR2 SVGIG (reference sequence). V lost 5 bases and J 0 bases, leaving 19 bases between the germline ends. The CDR3 is made up of 17 amino acids. The DNA for the CDR3 is TGTGCCTGGGGGGGGGCGGCGAACCTTGCAACTAATGAAAAACTGTTTTTT. It is translated as CAWGGAANLATNEKLFF. The full variable domain, its missing parts supplied by reference TRBV30 and TRBJ1-4, is SQTIHQWPATLVQPVGSPLSLECTVEGTSNPNLYWYRQAAGRGLQLLFYSVGIGQISSEVPQNLSASRPQDRQFILSSKKLLLSDSGFYLCAWGGAANLATNEKLFFGSGTQLSVL.

This chain joins TRBV5-8 and TRBJ2-7, with 9 bases fitting TRBD2. The CDR3 is made up of 15 amino acids. V dropped 0 bases and J dropped 3; count of bases not matched to a gene: 4. The germline CDR1 and CDR2 sequences are SGHTS and YDEGEE. In DNA, the CDR3 is TGTGCCAGCAGCTTGGGACTAGCGGTTGACTACGAGCAGTACTTC. It codes for CASSLGLAVDYEQYF.

This chain uses TRBV7-6 with TRBJ2-7; D gene ambiguous. The ends were cut back, 2 bases at V and 1 base at J, with 9 bases in the middle. CDR3 length equals 14 residues. Germline CDR1 reads SGHVS; CDR2 reads FNYEAQ. The CDR3 region is CASSLSTESYEQYF. The CDR3 region has the DNA TGTGCCAGCAGCTTATCCACAGAGTCCTACGAGCAGTACTTC.

In its sample, this clone was seen once. The chain is built from TRBV19 and TRBJ1-5, with 11 bases aligning to TRBD1. V lost 4 bases, J lost 3 bases, and 5 bases stayed unmatched. Germline V CDR1 and CDR2: LNHDA, SQIVND (reference sequence). The CDR3 is made up of 16 amino acids. CDR3 residues: CASSTGTGGHNQPQHF. In DNA form, the CDR3 reads TGTGCCAGTAGTACCGGGACAGGGGGTCACAATCAGCCCCAGCATTTT.

J is TRBJ2-2 and V is TRBV2; a possible D gene is TRBD2 (5 bases). This CDR3 has 15 amino acids. Per the germline V gene, CDR1 is SNHLY and CDR2 is FYNNEI. V was clipped by 7 bases and J by 1 base, with 13 bases between them. CDR3 residues: CASKGYSENTGELFF. Written as DNA, the CDR3 is TGTGCCAGCAAAGGGTATAGCGAGAACACCGGGGAGCTGTTTTTT.

This rearrangement joins TRBV6-5 to TRBJ2-3; D is unclear. There are 13 residues in the CDR3. The V end lost 7 bases, the J end lost 7 bases, and 15 bases lay between the germline ends. CDR1 is MNHEY and CDR2 is SVGAGI in the germline V gene. CDR3 DNA sequence: TGTGCCAGCACACCCCAGGCCGGCAATACGCAGTATTTT. This translates into CASTPQAGNTQYF.

In this sample, this clone turned up once. The V and J genes are TRBV10-2 and TRBJ1-5; D is possibly TRBD1 (5 bases). Germline assignment: CDR1 WSHSY and CDR2 SAAADI. Trimming stripped 6 bases from V and 6 bases from J, with 15 bases between. This CDR3 is built from 14 residues. CDR3 sequence reads: CASSTTDLGQPQHF. In DNA, the CDR3 is TGCGCCAGCAGCACGACAGATTTGGGTCAGCCCCAGCATTTT.

The chain employs TRBV15 and TRBJ2-5; D is undetermined. V was pared by 5 bases and J by 5 bases, with 15 bases between. Looked up from germline, CDR1 is LNHNV and CDR2 is YYDKDF (reference sequence). The CDR3 is made up of 14 amino acids. CDR3 in DNA: TGTGCCACCAGCCGTGGCGGTACCTCGGAGACCCAGTACTTC. The encoded protein is CATSRGGTSETQYF.